This record covers a single T cell receptor (beta chain). At least ten counts were recorded for this clonotype. Its antigen is still unknown. Per-nucleotide qualities are absent, and no much larger clonotype sits a single base away. Including cysteine and phenylalanine, the CDR3 has 13 amino acids. The sequence is cut down to CDR3 DNA, 39 bases in frame from base 1. CDR1 and CDR2 (MNHEY, SVGAGI) derive from the germline V gene. Trimmed from V: 2 bases; trimmed from J: 6 bases; junction bases lacking a gene match: 4. Amplification of TCR beta CDR3 regions was carried out from RNA transcripts. A first-round RT-PCR of the TCR CDR3 used the HTBI primer set with the Qiagen OneStep RT-PCR kit. A second multiplex PCR round built the libraries, followed by size selection and purification. Sequencing of the libraries was done on an Illumina HiSeq2000 using paired-end 100 bp reads. Processing in the source paper ran as follows. Raw data were processed with SOAPnuke, discarding reads with adapters, uncalled bases, mean Phred below 15, or no exact constant-primer or identifier match. COPE v1.2.5 was used to merge the high-quality paired reads, and each unique nucleotide sequence was defined as a clonotype. Clonotypes were aligned to IMGT TRBV, TRBD and TRBJ reference segments using MiTCR v1.1. The analysis was restricted to V-J combinations with a frequency above 0.0001, which together covered roughly 99% of the repertoires. A TCS score was defined as the ratio between F50 (clonal expansion) and ExV (chaos), using BLOSUM62-based TCRdist between CDR3 peptides within each V-J. Welch's t-statistics and random forest reduced approximately 520 V-J features to 13, which were used in a naive Bayes classifier (R e1071). TCRdb reran the public reads through fastp at Q25 and MiXCR, keeping productive beta chains. Rows are unified per CDR3 protein, each entry keeping the most common DNA and genes. These V and J calls rely on TCRdb rather than the paper's analysis. Here the sample has about 350,000 distinct CDR3 sequences; less than 20% occur a single time. The top ten hold roughly 16% of the sample.

The sample belongs to a study of T cells in Graves' hyperthyroidism and ophthalmopathy (dated by TCRdb to the late 2010s). Some background on the complete study: Peripheral blood samples were taken at initial diagnosis, before any treatment was given. To identify distinguishing TCR V-J signatures, a discovery cohort of about 100 patients was used, comprising 43 with Graves' ophthalmopathy and 57 with stable Graves' hyperthyroidism. Prospective prediction of ophthalmopathy was tested in an independent validation cohort consisting of roughly 20 hyperthyroidism patients and approximately 16 patients who later progressed to ophthalmopathy. The roughly 99 discovery patients were divided at random into training and test sets in a 7:3 ratio. In addition, the study compared T-cell repertoires in thyroid tissue and in blood from six Graves' hyperthyroidism patients. After sampling, hyperthyroidism patients received methimazole starting at 30 mg daily, and ophthalmopathy patients received high-dose intravenous methylprednisolone. TCR Vbeta CDR3 sequencing of 130 to 150 peripheral blood samples (under 45 ophthalmopathy, roughly 74 hyperthyroidism and some 17 progressor patients) is reported in the paper.

On the study overall, not on this receptor specifically: Sample size was not statistically predetermined, and investigators were not blinded to group allocation. Most expanded thyroid clonotypes (frequency above 0.001) were also detected in blood, suggesting blood repertoires may reflect thyroid immune responses. In validation, progression to ophthalmopathy was predicted by the model with 55% to 71% sensitivity and roughly 76% specificity, a median of approximately 6.5 months before onset. Ophthalmopathy was separated from stable hyperthyroidism by a 13 V-J signature model, with about 86% sensitivity and around 81% specificity obtained in cross-validation and 80%/75% obtained in testing.

Ophthalmopathy patients had moderately to severely active disease, Clinical Activity Score of at least 3, NOSPECS grade of at least 4, and duration under 3 months. Any patient with an uncontrolled infection, another autoimmune disease, pregnancy or lactation was excluded. Diagnoses were established on the basis of clinical symptoms, serum thyroxine and TRAb, thyroid ultrasound, and orbital computed tomography. PBMCs were isolated from about 9.1 ml of fresh peripheral blood by Ficoll-Paque density gradient centrifugation. Total RNA was extracted using Trizol reagent, and RNA quality was assessed on an Agilent 2100 Bioanalyzer.

The TCR sequence derives from a woman aged 40 to 50 with Graves' ophthalmopathy. Recombination connected TRBV6-5 to TRBJ2-7; 7 bases in the middle match TRBD2. Source material: blood. The sequenced DNA is TGTGCCAGCAGTTACCCGGGGGAGGGCGAGCAGTACTTC. Translation gives CASSYPGEGEQYF.